Presented here are 28 T cell receptor beta chains from one specimen sequenced in a study of T cells in Graves' hyperthyroidism and ophthalmopathy (dated by TCRdb to the late 2010s). Library preparation was by multiplex PCR. TCRdb names Illumina HiSeq 2000 as the instrument used. The TCR beta CDR3 regions were amplified from RNA transcripts. A first-round RT-PCR of the TCR CDR3 used the HTBI primer set with the Qiagen OneStep RT-PCR kit. TCRdb's own reprocessing of the public reads used fastp at Q25 and MiXCR and kept productive beta chains. For every CDR3 protein sequence, its rows merge into one entry that carries the most common genes and DNA. The sample table contains 600,000 to 700,000 distinct CDR3 sequences; only one count was recorded for about 45% of them. The top ten hold under 8.5% of the sample. Sequencing input: peripheral blood or thyroid tissue (not recorded which). These receptors were taken from an adult man with Graves' disease, either hyperthyroidism or ophthalmopathy (not recorded which).

This rearrangement joins TRBV7-9 to TRBJ1-4; 8 bases match TRBD1. J gave up 10 bases and V 8 bases, and 0 bases lay outside the gene matches. This CDR3 has 10 amino acids. The V gene's germline CDR1 is SEHNR and CDR2 FQNEAQ (reference sequence). The CDR3, as DNA: TGTGCCAGCGACAGGGGAAAACTGTTTTTT. Its translation: CASDRGKLFF.

The rearrangement joins TRBV10-2 to TRBJ2-5, with 8 bases that match TRBD1. This CDR3 is built from 14 residues. Per germline, CDR1 WSHSY and CDR2 SAAADI. After removal of 5 bases from V and 4 bases from J, the junction contained 6 bases not matched to a gene. The CDR3 region is CASSQQGGVETQYF. DNA for the CDR3: TGCGCCAGCAGTCAACAGGGGGGCGTAGAGACCCAGTACTTC.

To note about this clonotype: Germline and junction disagree at one end, which may indicate a read error. The gene calls are TRBV6-4 and TRBJ2-5; 8 nucleotides line up with TRBD1. CDR1 is MRHNA and CDR2 is SNTAGT in the germline V gene. CDR3 size: 14 residues. The CDR3 region has the DNA TGTGCCAGCAATGACAACAGGGGGACGGGGACCCAGTACTTC. Its translation: CASNDNRGTGTQYF.

This clonotype occurred many times. The chain is built from TRBV12-3 or TRBV12-4 and TRBJ1-6; D remains ambiguous. CDR3 length equals 12 residues. Trimming shortened V by 5 bases and J by 10 bases, and 9 bases separated the two germline ends. The CDR3 bases are TGTGCCAGCAGTGCGGACCGGTCACCCCTCCACTTT. Encoded protein: CASSADRSPLHF.

The sample holds a few counts of this clonotype. The rearrangement links TRBV7-2 to TRBJ1-2; no clear D. Per the germline V gene, CDR1 is SGHTA and CDR2 is FQGNSA. The V gene lost 5 bases and the J gene lost 4 bases, with 23 bases spanning the gap. The CDR3 consists of 17 residues. The CDR3 DNA is TGTGCCAGCAGCCGGTCCGGCGGCGGGGAAAGATCCTATGGCTACACCTTC. This sequence encodes CASSRSGGGERSYGYTF.

This clonotype has only a few counts. The CDR3 nucleotides read TGTGCCAGCTCACGAGCCGGGACAGGGGATGGCTACACCTTC. Protein sequence: CASSRAGTGDGYTF. This chain connects TRBV7-9 to TRBJ1-2; 10 bases align to TRBD1. The CDR3 has 14 residues. V gave up 8 bases and J gave up 6 bases; unmatched junction bases: 9. Germline-derived CDR1 and CDR2 are SEHNR and FQNEAQ (reference sequence).

The chain uses TRBV10-1 and TRBJ1-5, with 7 nucleotides matching TRBD1. The germline gives CDR1 WNHNN, CDR2 SYGVQD (reference sequence). The CDR3 covers 13 residues. J gave up 7 bases and V 11 bases, and 11 bases lay outside the gene matches. CDR3 sequence: CAGLDRAIQPQHF. CDR3 bases: TGCGCCGGCCTCGACAGGGCGATCCAGCCCCAGCATTTT.

The chain is built from TRBV12-3 or TRBV12-4 and TRBJ1-1; D may be TRBD1 (6 bases). V lost 6 bases and J 6 bases, leaving 14 bases between the germline ends. This CDR3 comprises 13 residues. Here the CDR3 reads CASSPGGLAEAFF. In DNA form, the CDR3 reads TGTGCCAGCAGCCCGGGGGGGCTCGCTGAAGCTTTCTTT.

The rearrangement joins TRBV5-1 to TRBJ2-7; TRBD1 agrees at 12 bases. Germline CDR1 is SGHRS and CDR2 is YFSETQ. The CDR3 totals 19 residues. J gave up 0 bases and V 5 bases, and 15 bases lay outside the gene matches. CDR3 in amino acids: CASRLTRDRGHVSSYEQYF. The CDR3 nucleotides read TGCGCCAGCAGGCTGACGAGGGACAGGGGGCATGTAAGCTCCTACGAGCAGTACTTC.

A few counts support this clonotype. Germline is not matched at one junction end, which may reflect a read error. This chain uses TRBV12-3 or TRBV12-4 with TRBJ2-2; no definite D call. This CDR3 spans 13 amino acids. CDR3 nucleotides: TGTGCCATCAGTGAGTCGAACACCGGGGAGCTGTTTTTT. It codes for CAISESNTGELFF.

This clonotype was counted many times. V is TRBV24-1 and J is TRBJ1-1; possibly TRBD1 for D (5 bases). The germline gives CDR1 KGHDR, CDR2 SFDVKD. The CDR3 has 15 amino acids. The germline V and J ends were trimmed by 2 bases and 6 bases, with 15 bases remaining between them. The CDR3 protein is CATSDSRAGTPEAFF. The CDR3 DNA reads TGTGCCACCAGTGATTCCCGAGCCGGGACGCCTGAAGCTTTCTTT.

V gene TRBV12-3 or TRBV12-4 combines with J gene TRBJ1-2; D possibly corresponds to TRBD1 (6 bases). This CDR3 region has 14 residues. Trimming shortened V by 7 bases and J by 3 bases, and 15 bases separated the two germline ends. CDR3 bases: TGTGCCAGCAATTCTCAGGGGAGGGACTATGGCTACACCTTC. Its protein is CASNSQGRDYGYTF.

The chain couples TRBV7-2 to TRBJ2-7; 7 nucleotides match TRBD2. Trimming took 6 bases from V and 4 from J; bases not matched to a gene: 15. Germline assignment: CDR1 SGHTA and CDR2 FQGNSA. The CDR3 loop spans 16 amino acids. In DNA, the CDR3 is TGTGCCAGCAGTCCCCCAGATTGGCGGGGGAGGTACGAGCAGTACTTC. Translating it yields CASSPPDWRGRYEQYF.

The chain employs TRBV7-9 and TRBJ1-2; D might be TRBD1 (5 bases). Trimming left V 6 bases short and J 5 bases short, with 10 bases between. Germline V gives CDR1 SEHNR, CDR2 FQNEAQ (reference sequence). The CDR3 is 12 residues long. CDR3 DNA sequence: TGTGCCAGCAGGATAACAGGTTATGGCTACACCTTC. Translation: CASRITGYGYTF.

In its sample, this clonotype was seen a few times. This chain's CDR3 is CASSPGTGKTYEQYF. The CDR3 coding sequence is TGTGCCAGCAGTCCCGGGACAGGGAAAACCTACGAGCAGTACTTC. V is TRBV6-6 and J is TRBJ2-7; 9 nucleotides line up with TRBD1. The germline gives CDR1 MNHNY, CDR2 SVGAGI (reference sequence). V dropped 5 bases and J dropped 2; count of bases not matched to a gene: 7. The CDR3 extends over 15 amino acids.

On this clonotype itself: A read error may be the cause here, since a much bigger clone is one base away. The rearrangement joins TRBV29-1 to TRBJ1-2; the D gene is possibly TRBD1 (6 bases). The CDR3 is 11 residues long. Germline assignment: CDR1 SQVTM and CDR2 ANQGSEA. Deletions cut 4 bases from V and 6 bases from J, with 9 bases between. The CDR3 loop reads CSVVQGDGYTF. As DNA, the CDR3 is TGCAGCGTTGTACAGGGCGATGGCTACACCTTC.

This clonotype showed up just once. The chain links TRBV5-1 to TRBJ1-1; 10 nucleotides agree with TRBD1. The CDR3 extends over 16 amino acids. Germline loops: CDR1 SGHRS, CDR2 YFSETQ. Trimming removed 3 bases from V and 2 bases from J; junction bases left unmatched: 7. The CDR3 DNA reads as TGCGCCAGCAGCTGGGGGGACAGGGGAACAAACACTGAAGCTTTCTTT. This encodes CASSWGDRGTNTEAFF. Drawing the rest from reference TRBV5-1 and TRBJ1-1, the complete variable domain is KAGVTQTPRYLIKTRGQQVTLSCSPISGHRSVSWYQQTPGQGLQFLFEYFSETQRNKGNFPGRFSGRQFSNSRSEMNVSTLELGDSALYLCASSWGDRGTNTEAFFGQGTRLTVV.

This chain connects TRBV25-1 to TRBJ1-2; 8 nucleotides align to TRBD1. CDR3 length equals 15 residues. The germline V gene has CDR1 MGHDK and CDR2 SYGVNS. J lost 4 bases, V lost 4 bases, and 8 bases had no gene match. The CDR3 reads CASSASPTGVYGYTF. The CDR3 DNA follows: TGTGCCAGCAGTGCTAGCCCGACAGGGGTCTATGGCTACACCTTC.

The genes are TRBV19 and TRBJ1-3, with 7 bases aligning to TRBD1. Germline CDR1 is LNHDA and CDR2 is SQIVND (reference sequence). V was pared by 4 bases and J by 2 bases, with 8 bases of the junction left unmatched. This CDR3 is built from 16 residues. The CDR3 DNA reads as TGTGCCAGTAGTACGGGACAGCTTTTGGCTGGAAACACCATATATTTT. It yields the protein CASSTGQLLAGNTIYF.

This clonotype was seen more than once but under ten times. The CDR3 nucleotides are TGTGCCAGCAGCCCCCCGGGGATCGACTATGGCTACACCTTC. Its translation is CASSPPGIDYGYTF. The rearrangement joins TRBV7-2 to TRBJ1-2; no definite D call. V gave up 5 bases and J gave up 3 bases, with 13 bases separating them. CDR1 is SGHTA and CDR2 is FQGNSA in the germline V gene. The CDR3 extends over 14 amino acids.

This clonotype has ten or more counts. Being one base from a much bigger clone, this may be a read error. V is TRBV7-8 and J is TRBJ1-5; TRBD1 might be the D (5 bases). The CDR3 covers 15 residues. Germline V gene sequence: CDR1 SGHVS, CDR2 FQNEAQ. The V and J ends lost 1 base and 0 bases respectively, with 7 bases between them. This CDR3 reads CASSLEGVSNQPQHF. The CDR3 region has the DNA TGTGCCAGCAGCTTAGAAGGGGTTAGCAATCAGCCCCAGCATTTT.

The CDR3 sequence is CSVGGGSGYEQYF. CDR3 sequence (DNA): TGCAGCGTTGGAGGGGGCAGTGGCTACGAGCAGTACTTC. The chain is built from TRBV29-1 and TRBJ2-7; TRBD1 agrees at 7 bases. J was trimmed by 3 bases and V by 4 bases; bases with no gene match: 6. Germline V gives CDR1 SQVTM, CDR2 ANQGSEA. The CDR3 spans 13 residues.

A few counts support this clonotype. CDR3 sequence (DNA): TGTGCCAGCAGCCAAGCAGGGACAGGGGCTTCACCCCTCCACTTT. This translates into CASSQAGTGASPLHF. The V and J genes are TRBV7-2 and TRBJ1-6; TRBD1 matches at 10 bases. Germline lookup yields CDR1 SGHTA and CDR2 FQGNSA. Trimming cost V 5 bases and J 9 bases; bases outside gene matches: 7. This CDR3 contains 15 residues.

This clonotype was observed a handful of times. The gene calls are TRBV7-6 and TRBJ2-6; D is uncertain. V gave up 1 base and J gave up 0 bases, with 7 bases separating them. There are 16 residues in the CDR3. Germline CDR1 is SGHVS and CDR2 is FNYEAQ. In DNA, the CDR3 is TGTGCCAGCAGCTTAGGGGCTGTCTCTGGGGCCAACGTCCTGACTTTC. Protein: CASSLGAVSGANVLTF.

This clonotype was picked up a small number of times. V gene TRBV2 combines with J gene TRBJ1-5; 9 nucleotides line up with TRBD1. Trimming at V came to 3 bases and at J to 0 bases, leaving 18 bases not matched to a gene. Germline V lookup: CDR1 SNHLY, CDR2 FYNNEI. The CDR3 runs to 21 residues. The CDR3 sequence: CASSDLGFGTGPNYSNQPQHF. CDR3 DNA sequence: TGTGCCAGCAGTGATTTGGGGTTTGGGACAGGGCCAAACTATAGCAATCAGCCCCAGCATTTT.

This CDR3 is CASSMGEGRGDTQYF. Written as DNA, the CDR3 is TGTGCCAGCAGTATGGGGGAGGGCCGCGGAGATACGCAGTATTTT. V gene TRBV2 combines with J gene TRBJ2-3, with 7 nucleotides matching TRBD2. This CDR3 comprises 15 residues. CDR1 and CDR2 from the germline V gene are SNHLY and FYNNEI. Trimming at V came to 5 bases and at J to 5 bases, leaving 10 bases not matched to a gene. Complete variable domain (other parts from reference TRBV2 and TRBJ2-3): EPEVTQTPSHQVTQMGQEVILRCVPISNHLYFYWYRQILGQKVEFLVSFYNNEISEKSEIFDDQFSVERPDGSNFTLKIRSTKLEDSAMYFCASSMGEGRGDTQYFGPGTRLTVL.

The chain links TRBV29-1 to TRBJ1-1; 10 positions match TRBD1. This CDR3 has 15 amino acids. The J segment lost 4 bases and the V segment lost 4 bases, leaving 9 bases of the junction unmatched. The germline V gene encodes CDR1 SQVTM and CDR2 ANQGSEA. This chain's CDR3 is CSVGQGAEVGTEAFF. The CDR3 region has the DNA TGCAGCGTTGGACAGGGGGCTGAGGTTGGCACTGAAGCTTTCTTT.

The sample holds a few counts of this clonotype. Sequence at one end of the junction differs from germline and may be a read error. The chain has TRBV12-3 or TRBV12-4 and TRBJ2-2, with D maybe TRBD2 (5 bases). The CDR3 has 12 amino acids. The CDR3 nucleotides read TGTGCCAGCAGTTTCCCAACCGGGGAGCTATTTTTT. Its translation is CASSFPTGELFF.